Below, 15 T cell receptor beta chains from the same sample are listed, as sequenced in a study of blood T cell repertoires in COVID-19. Clones were read by immunoSEQ multiplex PCR, and TCRdb kept only the in-frame ones, dropping some. The sample shows 150,000 or so clones, around 86% of them seen only once. Input material: peripheral blood. These TCRs come from an older man with acute or convalescent COVID-19.

This clone was picked up one time. The V gene is TRBV3-1 (or the pseudogene TRBV3-2), the J gene TRBJ1-1; no definite D call. Germline V CDR1 and CDR2: LGHDT, YNNKEL (reference sequence). The length of the CDR3 is 12 residues. Trimming cost V 3 bases and J 2 bases, with 4 bases left between them. CDR3 sequence (DNA): TGTGCCAGCAGCCACAGAAACACTGAAGCTTTCTTT. Translated, it gives CASSHRNTEAFF.

The CDR3 nucleotides read TGTGCCAGCAGTTTACGGGGGACTGGAAACACCATATATTTT. Translation gives CASSLRGTGNTIYF. J is TRBJ1-3 and V is TRBV27; perhaps TRBD1 as D (5 bases). The CDR3 has 14 residues. Trimming pared 2 bases from V and 2 bases from J, leaving 7 bases between. Germline V lookup: CDR1 MNHEY, CDR2 SMNVEV (reference sequence).

The V and J genes are TRBV19 and TRBJ2-1, with 14 bases that match TRBD2. V shed 7 bases, J shed 0 bases, and the junction held 8 bases outside the gene matches. The V gene's germline CDR1 is LNHDA and CDR2 SQIVND (reference sequence). There are 18 residues in the CDR3. CDR3 residues: CASNGLAGGLGSYNEQFF. In DNA form, the CDR3 reads TGTGCCAGTAACGGACTAGCGGGAGGCCTCGGCTCCTACAATGAGCAGTTCTTC.

The chain is built from TRBV19 and TRBJ1-2, with D possibly being TRBD1 (6 bases). Germline V gene sequence: CDR1 LNHDA, CDR2 SQIVND (reference sequence). Trimming took 4 bases from V and 4 from J, leaving 16 bases between them. CDR3 length: 15 amino acids. This CDR3 is CASSNPDRPVYGYTF. CDR3 in DNA: TGTGCCAGTAGTAACCCCGACAGGCCAGTCTATGGCTACACCTTC.

The rearrangement uses TRBV19 and TRBJ2-1; 8 bases are a match to TRBD1. The CDR3 runs 12 residues. The germline gives CDR1 LNHDA, CDR2 SQIVND (reference sequence). Trimming removed 7 bases from V and 9 bases from J; junction bases left unmatched: 5. Here the CDR3 reads CASNTGGFEQFF. The CDR3 nucleotides are TGTGCCAGTAATACAGGGGGTTTTGAGCAGTTCTTC.

The chain employs TRBV12-3 or TRBV12-4 and TRBJ2-7, with TRBD1 matching 9 bases. The trim removed 6 bases at V and 4 bases at J, leaving 4 bases unmatched. This CDR3 region has 13 residues. Written as DNA, the CDR3 is TGTGCCAGCAGACGGGACAGGGAGTACGAGCAGTACTTC. Translated: CASRRDREYEQYF.

This chain joins TRBV28 and TRBJ1-5, with TRBD1 matching 9 bases. CDR1 is MDHEN and CDR2 is SYDVKM in the germline V gene. J was trimmed by 6 bases and V by 2 bases; bases with no gene match: 8. CDR3 length: 16 residues. The CDR3: CASSLPGTGPSQPQHF. Written as DNA, the CDR3 is TGTGCCAGCAGTTTACCCGGGACAGGGCCCAGTCAGCCCCAGCATTTT.

The chain is built from TRBV18 and TRBJ1-6; D is undetermined. The V gene's germline CDR1 is KGHSH and CDR2 LQKENI. The CDR3 consists of 14 residues. V shed 3 bases and J shed 9 bases, with 12 bases lying between them. CDR3 in DNA: TGTGCCAGCTCACCGGCCCAAATGGTTTCACCCCTCCACTTT. It encodes CASSPAQMVSPLHF.

V and J are TRBV27 and TRBJ2-7; 7 bases match TRBD2. The V gene's germline CDR1 is MNHEY and CDR2 SMNVEV (reference sequence). V trimming: 2 bases; J trimming: 2 bases; junction bases outside the gene matches: 6. CDR3 size: 15 residues. The CDR3 DNA reads as TGTGCCAGCAGTTTAGGGGCTAGCGGAACCTACGAGCAGTACTTC. Translated: CASSLGASGTYEQYF.

In this sample, this clone turned up once. This sequence joins TRBV9 and TRBJ2-1, with TRBD2 identical over 11 bases. Germline V gene lookup returns CDR1 SGDLS and CDR2 YYNGEE. J gave up 6 bases and V 1 base, and 3 bases lay outside the gene matches. This CDR3 region has 15 residues. The CDR3 protein is CASSVLAGGPNEQFF. The CDR3 bases are TGTGCCAGCAGCGTACTAGCGGGAGGACCCAATGAGCAGTTCTTC.

The rearrangement uses TRBV15 and TRBJ2-3; TRBD1 matches 9 bases. The V gene end was trimmed by 2 bases and the J gene end by 3 bases; junction bases not matched to a gene: 9. CDR1 is LNHNV and CDR2 is YYDKDF in the germline V gene (reference sequence). The CDR3 is 17 amino acids. The CDR3 reads CATSRFPGQGGTDTQYF. In DNA form, the CDR3 reads TGTGCCACCAGCAGATTTCCGGGACAGGGTGGGACAGATACGCAGTATTTT. Using reference TRBV15 and TRBJ2-3 for the parts outside the CDR3, the full variable domain is DAMVIQNPRYQVTQFGKPVTLSCSQTLNHNVMYWYQQKSSQAPKLLFHYYDKDFNNEADTPDNFQSRRPNTSFCFLDIRSPGLGDTAMYLCATSRFPGQGGTDTQYFGPGTRLTVL.

The chain uses TRBV5-1 and TRBJ2-3; 13 positions match TRBD2. V dropped 4 bases and J dropped 5; count of bases not matched to a gene: 4. CDR1 is SGHRS and CDR2 is YFSETQ in the germline V gene. The CDR3 spans 15 residues. CDR3 in DNA: TGCGCCAGCAGCACTAGCGGGAGGGCCGGAGATACGCAGTATTTT. Amino acids: CASSTSGRAGDTQYF.

V and J are TRBV7-2 and TRBJ1-6; D perhaps matches TRBD1 (6 bases). Trimming removed 2 bases from V and 7 bases from J, with 15 bases in between. Germline V gives CDR1 SGHTA, CDR2 FQGNSA. The CDR3 has 16 residues. This CDR3 reads CASSLLMGAGNSPLHF. The DNA for the CDR3 is TGTGCCAGCAGCTTACTAATGGGGGCTGGGAATTCACCCCTCCACTTT.

The V and J genes are TRBV21-1 and TRBJ1-6. TRBV21-1 is a pseudogene segment. The CDR3 contains 16 residues. Written as DNA, the CDR3 is TGTGCCAGCAGCAATTTTGGTGGACGGGAGAGATCACCCCTCCACTTT. Protein product: CASSNFGGRERSPLHF.

This chain links TRBV10-3 with TRBJ2-6, with D perhaps TRBD1 (6 bases). Trimming took 10 bases from V and 1 from J, leaving 17 bases between them. Looked up from germline, CDR1 is ENHRY and CDR2 is SYGVKD. This CDR3 has 16 residues. This CDR3 reads CATSQGMESGANVLTF. In DNA, the CDR3 is TGTGCCACTAGTCAGGGGATGGAATCTGGGGCCAACGTCCTGACTTTC.